Listed here is a single TCR beta chain. What it binds is not known. The data derive from a study of cytomegalovirus exposure and HLA in healthy donors. Study findings and constraints: TCR sequences were mostly rare, though some public TCRs occurred in many donors. High sensitivity and specificity were reportedly achieved when the classifier diagnosed cytomegalovirus status. The authors confirmed in vitro that a few CMV-associated chains were specific for CMV antigens.

TCRdb's table, derived via immunoSEQ multiplex PCR, lists solely in-frame clones and lacks some. This sample has around 300,000 clones, with about 86% found just once. This TCR was sampled from a woman between 18 and 29 years old in good health and CMV-seronegative. Sequences were obtained from PBMCs.

The CDR3 DNA reads TGCGCCAGCAGCTTGTCTGACGGGGTAGGGGAGACCCAGTACTTC. Its translation is CASSLSDGVGETQYF. This chain uses TRBV5-1 with TRBJ2-5; TRBD2 might be the D (5 bases). The CDR3 contains 15 residues. V shed 1 base and J shed 5 bases, with 15 bases lying between them. Germline values: CDR1 SGHRS, CDR2 YFSETQ.